The T cell receptor (beta chain) under discussion was sequenced for a study of cytomegalovirus exposure and HLA in healthy donors. PCR used 60 Vbeta primers and 13 Jbeta primers. TCRdb's table, derived via immunoSEQ multiplex PCR, lists solely in-frame clones and lacks some. The sample records 75,000 to 95,000 clones, about 62% being singletons. Remarks on this clone: The antigen is undetermined.

Points from the study as a whole: The study labeled 180 or so TCR beta chains cytomegalovirus-associated. A later analysis linked a missense DCLRE1C variant to TCR beta V- and J-gene trimming. Reported findings show TCR beta sequences accurately forecast HLA-A and HLA-B alleles in most subjects. A later analysis showed that HLA-associated TCR beta chains had undergone more clonal expansion than equally common others.

Sample: PBMCs. The TCR was taken from a young man in good health and CMV-seronegative.

CDR3 in amino acids: CASRSAFYGTGYSPNEKLFF. CDR3 nucleotides: TGTGCCAGCAGGTCCGCCTTTTATGGGACAGGGTACTCTCCCAATGAAAAACTGTTTTTT. The chain couples TRBV27 to TRBJ1-4, with 9 bases fitting TRBD1. The CDR3 totals 20 residues. Per the germline V gene, CDR1 is MNHEY and CDR2 is SMNVEV (reference sequence). The ends lost 6 bases at V and 5 bases at J; junction bases unmatched: 22.